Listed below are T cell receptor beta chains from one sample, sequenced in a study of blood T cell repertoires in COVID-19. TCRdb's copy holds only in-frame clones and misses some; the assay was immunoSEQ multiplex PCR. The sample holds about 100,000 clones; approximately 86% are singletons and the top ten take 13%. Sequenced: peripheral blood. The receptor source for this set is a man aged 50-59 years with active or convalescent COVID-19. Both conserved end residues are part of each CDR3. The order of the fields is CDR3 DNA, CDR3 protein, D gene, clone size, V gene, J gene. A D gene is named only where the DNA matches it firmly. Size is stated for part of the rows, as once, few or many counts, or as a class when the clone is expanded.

CDR3 DNA: TGTGCCAGCAGTTTACAAAGTAGAGATACGCAGTATTTT
CDR3 protein: CASSLQSRDTQYF
D gene: -
clone size: once
V gene: TRBV28
J gene: TRBJ2-3

CDR3 DNA: TGTGCCACCAGTGACCCCCACGGGACAGAAACTAACTATGGCTACACCTTC
CDR3 protein: CATSDPHGTETNYGYTF
D gene: TRBD1
clone size: -
V gene: TRBV24-1
J gene: TRBJ1-2

CDR3 DNA: TGTGCCAGCAGTCTCTCGACTAGCGGGAGAGGTGAGCAGTACTTC
CDR3 protein: CASSLSTSGRGEQYF
D gene: TRBD2
clone size: -
V gene: TRBV28
J gene: TRBJ2-7

CDR3 DNA: TGCGCCAGCAGCCTCGGTGAGGGGAGGACTAATGAAAAACTGTTTTTT
CDR3 protein: CASSLGEGRTNEKLFF
D gene: -
clone size: -
V gene: TRBV5-1
J gene: TRBJ1-4

CDR3 DNA: TGTGCCAGCAGCTCGGGGACAGCAAATGAGCAGTTCTTC
CDR3 protein: CASSSGTANEQFF
D gene: TRBD1
clone size: -
V gene: TRBV7-8
J gene: TRBJ2-1

CDR3 DNA: TGTGCCAGCAGTGAAGTGAGTAATGAAAAACTGTTTTTT
CDR3 protein: CASSEVSNEKLFF
D gene: -
clone size: -
V gene: TRBV6-1
J gene: TRBJ1-4

CDR3 DNA: TGTGCCAGCAGCCCAATCGGGACAGTTCACAATGAGCAGTTCTTC
CDR3 protein: CASSPIGTVHNEQFF
D gene: TRBD1
clone size: -
V gene: TRBV14
J gene: TRBJ2-1

CDR3 DNA: TGCGCCAGCAGCCCGCCAGGTGCCATCTACTCCTACGAGCAGTACTTC
CDR3 protein: CASSPPGAIYSYEQYF
D gene: -
clone size: -
V gene: TRBV5-1
J gene: TRBJ2-7

CDR3 DNA: TGTGCCAGTAGGAGACAGGGGAACACTGAAGCTTTCTTT
CDR3 protein: CASRRQGNTEAFF
D gene: TRBD1
clone size: -
V gene: TRBV19
J gene: TRBJ1-1

CDR3 DNA: TGTGCCAGTAGTATGAGTGGGCTCACCGGGGAGCTGTTTTTT
CDR3 protein: CASSMSGLTGELFF
D gene: -
clone size: -
V gene: TRBV19
J gene: TRBJ2-2

CDR3 DNA: TGTGCCAGCAGTATCCAGGGCCGCTCTGGGGCCAACGTCCTGACTTTC
CDR3 protein: CASSIQGRSGANVLTF
D gene: -
clone size: -
V gene: TRBV27
J gene: TRBJ2-6

CDR3 DNA: TGCAGCGTAAGGACAGGGCCCTCCTACAATGAGCAGTTCTTC
CDR3 protein: CSVRTGPSYNEQFF
D gene: TRBD1
clone size: few
V gene: TRBV29-1
J gene: TRBJ2-1

CDR3 DNA: TGTGCCAGCAGCCAAGCTGATAGCGGGAGGGCCCCCCCAGATACGCAGTATTTT
CDR3 protein: CASSQADSGRAPPDTQYF
D gene: TRBD2
clone size: -
V gene: TRBV4-2
J gene: TRBJ2-3

CDR3 DNA: TGTGCCAGCAGCACGGGACAGTTAAGGGAGCAGTTCTTC
CDR3 protein: CASSTGQLREQFF
D gene: TRBD1
clone size: once
V gene: TRBV11-2
J gene: TRBJ2-1

CDR3 DNA: TGTGCCAGCAGCTTAGCGGCTAGCGGAGATACGCAGTATTTT
CDR3 protein: CASSLAASGDTQYF
D gene: TRBD2
clone size: -
V gene: TRBV11-3
J gene: TRBJ2-3

CDR3 DNA: TGTGCCAGCAGGGACAGCTCCTTAGCCAAAAACATTCAGTACTTC
CDR3 protein: CASRDSSLAKNIQYF
D gene: -
clone size: -
V gene: TRBV7-9
J gene: TRBJ2-4

CDR3 DNA: TGTGCCAGCAGTTACTCCGGCAGGTGGGATGGCTACACCTTC
CDR3 protein: CASSYSGRWDGYTF
D gene: -
clone size: -
V gene: TRBV6-5
J gene: TRBJ1-2

CDR3 DNA: TGTGCCAGCAGCTTGGGGGGCGGGAGTCACGAGCAGTACTTC
CDR3 protein: CASSLGGGSHEQYF
D gene: TRBD2
clone size: -
V gene: TRBV5-5
J gene: TRBJ2-7

CDR3 DNA: TGTGCCAGCAGCACAGCCGCGGGCTACGAGCAGTACTTC
CDR3 protein: CASSTAAGYEQYF
D gene: -
clone size: -
V gene: TRBV7-3
J gene: TRBJ2-7

CDR3 DNA: TGTGCCAGCAGGACTAGTGGGAAGGAGACCCAGTACTTC
CDR3 protein: CASRTSGKETQYF
D gene: -
clone size: -
V gene: TRBV11-2
J gene: TRBJ2-5

CDR3 DNA: TGCGCCAGCAGGCCGACGCTCGAGGTCTACGAGCAGTACTTC
CDR3 protein: CASRPTLEVYEQYF
D gene: -
clone size: -
V gene: TRBV5-1
J gene: TRBJ2-7

CDR3 DNA: TGCGCCAGCAGCTTGTTTCGCAGGGGTCCGGATGAGCAGTTCTTC
CDR3 protein: CASSLFRRGPDEQFF
D gene: -
clone size: few
V gene: TRBV5-1
J gene: TRBJ2-1

CDR3 DNA: TGTGCCACCAGCAGAGTGGGGCAGCCCACGGATACGCAGTATTTT
CDR3 protein: CATSRVGQPTDTQYF
D gene: -
clone size: once
V gene: TRBV15
J gene: TRBJ2-3

CDR3 DNA: TGTGCCACCAGTGGGACTAGTTCCTACGAGCAGTACTTC
CDR3 protein: CATSGTSSYEQYF
D gene: TRBD2
clone size: -
V gene: TRBV24-1
J gene: TRBJ2-7

CDR3 DNA: TGTGCCAGCAGCCATGGGACAGAAAATTCACCCCTCCACTTT
CDR3 protein: CASSHGTENSPLHF
D gene: TRBD1
clone size: -
V gene: TRBV6-6
J gene: TRBJ1-6

CDR3 DNA: TGTGCCAGCAGCCTAGGACAGGGTCTCAACGAGCAGTACTTC
CDR3 protein: CASSLGQGLNEQYF
D gene: TRBD1
clone size: -
V gene: TRBV6-2/TRBV6-3
J gene: TRBJ2-7

CDR3 DNA: TGTGCCAGCAGCCAGACTAGCGGTCTCTTCTACGAGCAGTACTTC
CDR3 protein: CASSQTSGLFYEQYF
D gene: TRBD2
clone size: -
V gene: TRBV7-2
J gene: TRBJ2-7

CDR3 DNA: TGTGCCAGCAGCTTACTAGCGGGAGCGTACAATGAGCAGTTCTTC
CDR3 protein: CASSLLAGAYNEQFF
D gene: TRBD2
clone size: once
V gene: TRBV7-9
J gene: TRBJ2-1

CDR3 DNA: TGTGCCAGCAGTTCCTTGCGGGGGGATACGCAGTATTTT
CDR3 protein: CASSSLRGDTQYF
D gene: TRBD2
clone size: -
V gene: TRBV28
J gene: TRBJ2-3

CDR3 DNA: TGTGCCAGCAGTTGGCAGTTGAACACTGAAGCTTTCTTT
CDR3 protein: CASSWQLNTEAFF
D gene: -
clone size: -
V gene: TRBV28
J gene: TRBJ1-1

CDR3 DNA: TGTGCCAGCAGCCACCAGGGCTTTGGCACTGAAGCTTTCTTT
CDR3 protein: CASSHQGFGTEAFF
D gene: -
clone size: once
V gene: TRBV27
J gene: TRBJ1-1